This TCR beta chain emerged from a study of cytomegalovirus exposure and HLA in healthy donors. General study results and limits: Most of the CMV-associated TCR beta chains (in a later analysis) appeared to be HLA-restricted. Analyzed later, association rates of TCRs varied across HLA loci, with DRB1 most and HLA-C fewest.

The study ran its PCR with 60 Vbeta and 13 Jbeta primers. Using immunoSEQ multiplex PCR, the repertoire was profiled, and TCRdb retains in-frame clones only, with some absent. Here the sample table reports 100,000 to 150,000 clones. As regards this clone: Its antigen is still unknown.

With 6 bases clipped from V and 5 bases from J, the junction kept 9 bases outside the gene matches. Germline V gene data show CDR1 as SGHAT and CDR2 as FQNNGV. The CDR3 totals 14 residues. Nominally healthy donors provided the samples, though records likely missed some immune exposures. This TCR derives from a man between 40 and 49 years old in good health and CMV-seronegative. Input material: PBMCs. This chain connects TRBV11-2 to TRBJ2-5; TRBD1 agrees at 7 bases. Written as DNA, the CDR3 is TGTGCCAGCAGACAAACAGGGGCCCCGGAGACCCAGTACTTC. This encodes CASRQTGAPETQYF. Together with reference TRBV11-2 and TRBJ2-5, the CDR3 gives the full variable domain: EAGVAQSPRYKIIEKRQSVAFWCNPISGHATLYWYQQILGQGPKLLIQFQNNGVVDDSQLPKDRFSAERLKGVDSTLKIQPAKLEDSAVYLCASRQTGAPETQYFGPGTRLLVL.